Sequencing of this TCR beta chain was carried out in a study of blood T cell repertoires in COVID-19. TCRdb's copy holds only in-frame clones and misses some; the assay was immunoSEQ multiplex PCR. The table shows some 130,000 clones, with roughly 78% occurring only once. CDR3 length: 14 amino acids. CDR1 and CDR2 (germline): MDHEN, SYDVKM. Between the trimmed V and J ends, which lost 3 bases and 6 bases, there was a span of 14 bases. Among Cohort 3 donors, those recovered had two negative PCRs, clearance, or symptom resolution. The chain combines TRBV28 with TRBJ1-1; a weak D match, TRBD1 (6 bases). This TCR was recovered from a woman aged 45 to 65 who had recovered from COVID-19. Sequenced sample: PBMCs or T cells enriched from blood (not recorded which). This CDR3 is CASSLPREGAEAFF. In nucleotides, the CDR3 is TGTGCCAGCAGTTTGCCCCGGGAGGGGGCTGAAGCTTTCTTT.